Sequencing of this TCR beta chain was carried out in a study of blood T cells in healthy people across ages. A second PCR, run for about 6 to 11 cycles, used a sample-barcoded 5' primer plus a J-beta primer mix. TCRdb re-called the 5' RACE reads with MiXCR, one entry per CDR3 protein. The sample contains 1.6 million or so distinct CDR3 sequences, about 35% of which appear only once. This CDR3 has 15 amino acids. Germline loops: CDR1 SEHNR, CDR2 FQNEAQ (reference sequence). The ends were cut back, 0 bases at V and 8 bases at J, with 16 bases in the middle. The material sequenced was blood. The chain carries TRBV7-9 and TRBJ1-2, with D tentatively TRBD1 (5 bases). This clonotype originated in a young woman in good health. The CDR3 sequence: CASSLATGGSGGYTF. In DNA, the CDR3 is TGTGCCAGCAGCTTAGCTACAGGAGGGTCCGGCGGCTACACCTTC.